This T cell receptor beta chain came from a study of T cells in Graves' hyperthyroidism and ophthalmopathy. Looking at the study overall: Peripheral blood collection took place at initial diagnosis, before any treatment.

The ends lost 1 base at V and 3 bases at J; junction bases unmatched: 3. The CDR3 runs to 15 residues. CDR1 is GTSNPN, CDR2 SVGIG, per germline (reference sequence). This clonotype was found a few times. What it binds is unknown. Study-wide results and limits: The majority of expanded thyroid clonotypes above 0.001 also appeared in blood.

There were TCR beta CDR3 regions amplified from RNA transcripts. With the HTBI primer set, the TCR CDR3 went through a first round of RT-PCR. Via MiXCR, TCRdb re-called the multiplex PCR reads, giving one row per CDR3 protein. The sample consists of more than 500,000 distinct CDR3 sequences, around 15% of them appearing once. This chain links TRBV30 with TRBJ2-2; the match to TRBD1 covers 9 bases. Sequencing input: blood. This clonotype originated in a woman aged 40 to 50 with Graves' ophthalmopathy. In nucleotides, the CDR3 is TGTGCCTGGAGTGGGACAGGGGCGGACACCGGGGAGCTGTTTTTT. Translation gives CAWSGTGADTGELFF.